These 26 T cell receptor beta chains came from one sample sequenced in a study of blood T cell repertoires in COVID-19. TCRdb's copy holds only in-frame clones and misses some; the assay was immunoSEQ multiplex PCR. The profile covers 120,000 or so clones, with less than 90% appearing a single time and less than 8.5% taken by the ten largest. Specimen: peripheral blood. These receptors were obtained from a man older than 75 with active or convalescent COVID-19.

This chain links TRBV2 with TRBJ1-4; perhaps TRBD1 as D (6 bases). Germline CDR1 reads SNHLY; CDR2 reads FYNNEI. The CDR3 contains 14 residues. Deletions cut 4 bases from V and 5 bases from J, with 11 bases between. The CDR3 bases are TGTGCCAGCAGTGTCGGGACACCAAATGAAAAACTGTTTTTT. The encoded protein is CASSVGTPNEKLFF.

This chain uses TRBV7-6 with TRBJ2-3; D is perhaps TRBD2 (6 bases). Germline V gene data show CDR1 as SGHVS and CDR2 as FNYEAQ. The CDR3 contains 15 residues. Between the trimmed V and J ends, which lost 5 bases and 2 bases, there was a span of 14 bases. The CDR3 region has the DNA TGTGCCAGCAGCCCCTTAGCGGAGGACACAGATACGCAGTATTTT. Translation: CASSPLAEDTDTQYF.

Comment on this clone: This sample includes further DNA sequences coding for the same CDR3. This sequence joins TRBV7-2 and TRBJ1-1; tentative D call: TRBD1 (5 bases). There are 13 residues in the CDR3. Trimming took off 3 bases at V and 1 base at J, with 6 bases between the two ends. Germline CDR1 and CDR2: SGHTA and FQGNSA. The CDR3 is CASSLTENTEAFF. The CDR3 DNA reads as TGTGCCAGCAGCTTGACAGAGAACACTGAAGCTTTCTTT. Full variable domain (outside the CDR3, taken from reference TRBV7-2 and TRBJ1-1): GAGVSQSPSNKVTEKGKDVELRCDPISGHTALYWYRQSLGQGLEFLIYFQGNSAPDKSGLPSDRFSAERTGGSVSTLTIQRTQQEDSAVYLCASSLTENTEAFFGQGTRLTVV.

This chain links TRBV4-3 with TRBJ2-3, with D possibly TRBD2 on 6 matching bases. The CDR3 is 17 amino acids. V shed 1 base and J shed 5 bases, with 19 bases lying between them. Germline V gene lookup returns CDR1 LGHNA and CDR2 YSLEER. CDR3 protein: CASSQGFSRGGIDTQYF. The DNA for the CDR3 is TGCGCCAGCAGCCAAGGATTTTCGCGGGGAGGAATAGATACGCAGTATTTT.

This clone was observed a few times. The chain has TRBV5-1 and TRBJ2-7, with a tentative D call TRBD1 (6 bases). The CDR3 runs 15 residues. Germline assignment: CDR1 SGHRS and CDR2 YFSETQ. V lost 1 base, J lost 2 bases, and 13 bases lay in between. DNA of the CDR3: TGCGCCAGCAGCTTGACAGGGTTGGGGACCTACGAGCAGTACTTC. It translates to CASSLTGLGTYEQYF.

The DNA of the CDR3 is TGTGCCAGCAGCTCCCCTTCCGCAGATACGCAGTATTTT. Translated, it gives CASSSPSADTQYF. The chain recombines TRBV7-2 with TRBJ2-3, with D hard to call. Germline V lookup: CDR1 SGHTA, CDR2 FQGNSA. The CDR3 contains 13 residues. The germline V and J ends were trimmed by 4 bases and 4 bases, with 9 bases remaining between them.

The chain combines TRBV21-1 with TRBJ2-7; the table's D call, TRBD1, was not checked against the DNA. TRBV21-1 is reported as a pseudogene. The CDR3 extends over 13 amino acids. CDR3 sequence: CAIPLGPPYEQYF. Written as DNA, the CDR3 is TGTGCCATTCCCCTGGGCCCACCCTACGAGCAGTACTTC.

V is TRBV7-9 and J is TRBJ2-7, with D possibly being TRBD1 (5 bases). V was trimmed by 3 bases and J by 6 bases, leaving 18 bases between them. This CDR3 is 15 amino acids long. CDR1 and CDR2 (germline): SEHNR, FQNEAQ (reference sequence). As DNA, the CDR3 is TGTGCCAGCAGCTTGGGGCAGGTACCCCTCTCCGAGCAGTACTTC. Translated, it gives CASSLGQVPLSEQYF.

This clone was detected many times. The chain joins TRBV7-2 to TRBJ2-7; D not certain. CDR3 length equals 15 residues. The ends were cut back, 1 base at V and 3 bases at J, with 13 bases in the middle. Germline CDR1 and CDR2: SGHTA and FQGNSA. The CDR3 coding sequence is TGTGCCAGCAGCTTAGGAGGCGCAGCAATCTACGAGCAGTACTTC. Amino acids: CASSLGGAAIYEQYF.

The J gene is TRBJ2-5, the V gene TRBV25-1, with 9 bases identical to TRBD1. Germline V gene sequence: CDR1 MGHDK, CDR2 SYGVNS. V shed 3 bases, J shed 1 base, and the junction held 9 bases outside the gene matches. The CDR3 covers 17 residues. CDR3 protein: CASSDSDRGAFQETQYF. CDR3 coding DNA: TGTGCCAGCAGTGACTCTGACAGGGGGGCGTTCCAAGAGACCCAGTACTTC. Drawing the rest from reference TRBV25-1 and TRBJ2-5, the complete variable domain is EADIYQTPRYLVIGTGKKITLECSQTMGHDKMYWYQQDPGMELHLIHYSYGVNSTEKGDLSSESTVSRIRTEHFPLTLESARPSHTSQYLCASSDSDRGAFQETQYFGPGTRLLVL.

The gene calls are TRBV7-9 and TRBJ2-5; 8 nucleotides align to TRBD1. This CDR3 is built from 15 residues. Germline CDR1 SEHNR, CDR2 FQNEAQ (reference sequence). J was trimmed by 2 bases and V by 1 base; bases with no gene match: 3. CDR3 amino acids: CASSLGRGRQETQYF. The CDR3 DNA sequence: TGTGCCAGCAGCTTAGGCAGGGGGCGACAAGAGACCCAGTACTTC. Looking up the rest from reference TRBV7-9 and TRBJ2-5 gives the full variable domain: DTGVSQNPRHKITKRGQNVTFRCDPISEHNRLYWYRQTLGQGPEFLTYFQNEAQLEKSRLLSDRFSAERPKGSFSTLEIQRTEQGDSAMYLCASSLGRGRQETQYFGPGTRLLVL.

The chain combines TRBV5-1 with TRBJ1-6, with D possibly TRBD1 on 5 matching bases. Between the trimmed V and J ends, which lost 0 bases and 10 bases, there was a span of 14 bases. CDR1 and CDR2 (germline): SGHRS, YFSETQ. CDR3 length: 15 amino acids. The CDR3 sequence: CASSLEAGPNSPLHF. The CDR3 DNA is TGCGCCAGCAGCTTGGAGGCAGGGCCGAACTCACCCCTCCACTTT.

The gene calls are TRBV19 and TRBJ2-5, with 7 bases lining up with TRBD2. The V gene's germline CDR1 is LNHDA and CDR2 SQIVND (reference sequence). The ends lost 9 bases at V and 0 bases at J; junction bases unmatched: 10. This CDR3 is built from 15 residues. CDR3 nucleotide sequence: TGTGCCAGCCGCCAGGTGGGGGGGTACCAAGAGACCCAGTACTTC. Its translation: CASRQVGGYQETQYF.

This chain connects TRBV15 to TRBJ2-2; 13 positions agree with TRBD2. Per the germline V gene, CDR1 is LNHNV and CDR2 is YYDKDF (reference sequence). The V segment lost 2 bases and the J segment 7 bases; nucleotides outside the gene matches: 7. There are 17 residues in the CDR3. The CDR3 reads CATSRPGLAGVGGELFF. The CDR3 DNA follows: TGTGCCACCAGCAGACCCGGACTAGCGGGAGTCGGCGGGGAGCTGTTTTTT.

This sequence joins TRBV7-8 and TRBJ1-2, with D perhaps TRBD1 (6 bases). Looked up from germline, CDR1 is SGHVS and CDR2 is FQNEAQ. CDR3 size: 14 residues. V gave up 2 bases and J gave up 3 bases, with 10 bases separating them. The CDR3 coding sequence is TGTGCCAGCAGCTTACAGGGGCAAGACTATGGCTACACCTTC. Translating it yields CASSLQGQDYGYTF.

The J gene is TRBJ1-2, the V gene TRBV2; tentative D call: TRBD1 (6 bases). Germline V gene data show CDR1 as SNHLY and CDR2 as FYNNEI. This CDR3 is built from 14 residues. Trimming took off 0 bases at V and 7 bases at J, with 12 bases between the two ends. CDR3 region: CASSEARTQGGYTF. DNA for the CDR3: TGTGCCAGCAGTGAAGCCAGGACACAGGGTGGCTACACCTTC.

This sequence joins TRBV4-2 and TRBJ1-1; D perhaps matches TRBD1 (6 bases). Deletions cut 6 bases from V and 5 bases from J, with 13 bases between. CDR3 length equals 13 residues. Germline V gene data show CDR1 as LGHNA and CDR2 as YNFKEQ. The CDR3 nucleotides read TGTGCCAGCAGGTGGGGGCGGGGGACTGAAGCTTTCTTT. Translation: CASRWGRGTEAFF.

The genes are TRBV29-1 and TRBJ2-2; 7 nucleotides agree with TRBD1. In germline, CDR1 is SQVTM, CDR2 ANQGSEA. This CDR3 region has 17 residues. Unmatched junction bases numbered 10, after V lost 1 base and J lost 2 bases. CDR3 nucleotides: TGCAGCGTTGAAGGTGTAGGGGGCAAGGAAAACACCGGGGAGCTGTTTTTT. Amino acid sequence: CSVEGVGGKENTGELFF.

The rearrangement uses TRBV6-5 and TRBJ1-1; TRBD1 matches at 9 bases. CDR3 length: 13 residues. Per germline, CDR1 MNHEY and CDR2 SVGAGI. Losses at the gene ends were 6 bases for V and 3 bases for J; bases not matched to a gene: 2. The CDR3 DNA follows: TGTGCCAGCAGGGGACAGGGCCACACTGAAGCTTTCTTT. Encoded protein: CASRGQGHTEAFF.

The J gene is TRBJ1-3, the V gene TRBV5-1; possibly TRBD1 for D (6 bases). Germline lookup yields CDR1 SGHRS and CDR2 YFSETQ. This CDR3 is 14 amino acids long. Trimming cost V 4 bases and J 3 bases, with 11 bases left between them. The CDR3, as DNA: TGCGCCAGCAGCATGGGACAACTTGGAAACACCATATATTTT. Encoded protein: CASSMGQLGNTIYF.

The CDR3 DNA reads as TGTGCCAGCAGCGCCTCGCCCGCGGGGGGGGATACGCAGTATTTT. It codes for CASSASPAGGDTQYF. This chain connects TRBV11-3 to TRBJ2-3; TRBD2 agrees at 9 bases. The CDR3 is 15 residues long. Losses at the gene ends were 5 bases for V and 6 bases for J; bases not matched to a gene: 9. From germline, CDR1 is SGHNT and CDR2 YENEEA. The whole variable domain, filled in from reference TRBV11-3 and TRBJ2-3, reads EAGVVQSPRYKIIEKKQPVAFWCNPISGHNTLYWYLQNLGQGPELLIRYENEEAVDDSQLPKDRFSAERLKGVDSTLKIQPAELGDSAVYLCASSASPAGGDTQYFGPGTRLTVL.

In DNA, the CDR3 is TGCAGTGCTAGTGAAGGTGCAGGGATGGCCTATGGCTACACCTTC. Translation: CSASEGAGMAYGYTF. The chain links TRBV20-1 to TRBJ1-2; a possible D gene is TRBD1 (5 bases). With 3 bases removed from V and 4 bases from J, the gap between germline ends came to 18 bases. This CDR3 comprises 15 residues. CDR1 and CDR2 from the germline V gene are DFQATT and SNEGSKA (reference sequence).

The chain joins TRBV6-5 to TRBJ2-3; weak D call: TRBD1 (5 bases). Trimming cost V 6 bases and J 0 bases, with 10 bases left between them. Germline CDR1 reads MNHEY; CDR2 reads SVGAGI. The CDR3 length is 14 residues. CDR3 amino acids: CASSRDTSTDTQYF. As DNA, the CDR3 is TGTGCCAGCAGCAGGGATACTAGCACAGATACGCAGTATTTT.

This clone was observed a single time. V is TRBV11-2 and J is TRBJ2-3, with TRBD2 identical over 7 bases. Trimming took 4 bases from V and 0 from J; bases not matched to a gene: 4. The CDR3 extends over 15 amino acids. Germline CDR1 is SGHAT and CDR2 is FQNNGV. The CDR3 here is CASSSSGLSTDTQYF. As DNA, the CDR3 is TGTGCCAGCAGCTCTAGCGGACTTAGCACAGATACGCAGTATTTT.

V gene TRBV6-5 combines with J gene TRBJ2-3, with a possible D match to TRBD1 (5 bases). The CDR3 extends over 13 amino acids. Trimming pared 7 bases from V and 6 bases from J, leaving 14 bases between. The germline V gene has CDR1 MNHEY and CDR2 SVGAGI. The CDR3 protein is CASTRQSQDTQYF. The CDR3 region has the DNA TGTGCCAGCACAAGACAGAGTCAGGATACGCAGTATTTT.

Details on this clone: Other nucleotide sequences from this sample produce the same CDR3. The V gene is TRBV19, the J gene TRBJ2-5, with TRBD1 matching 8 bases. From germline, CDR1 is LNHDA and CDR2 SQIVND (reference sequence). V lost 5 bases and J lost 5; bases outside the gene matches: 1. This CDR3 spans 12 amino acids. The CDR3, as DNA: TGTGCCAGTAGTGACAGGGGTGAGACCCAGTACTTC. Encoded protein: CASSDRGETQYF.